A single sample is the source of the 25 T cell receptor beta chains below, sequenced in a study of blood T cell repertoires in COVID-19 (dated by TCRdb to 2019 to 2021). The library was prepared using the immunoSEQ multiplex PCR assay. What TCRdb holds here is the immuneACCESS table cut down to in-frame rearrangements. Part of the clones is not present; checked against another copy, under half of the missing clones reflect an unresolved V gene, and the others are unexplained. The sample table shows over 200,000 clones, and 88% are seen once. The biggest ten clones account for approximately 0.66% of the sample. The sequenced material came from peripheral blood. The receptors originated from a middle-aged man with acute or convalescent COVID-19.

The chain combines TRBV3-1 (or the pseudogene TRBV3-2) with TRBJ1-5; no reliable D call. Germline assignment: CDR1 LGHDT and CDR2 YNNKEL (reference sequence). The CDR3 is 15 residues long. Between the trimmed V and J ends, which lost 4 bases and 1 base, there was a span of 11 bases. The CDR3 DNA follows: TGTGCCAGCAGCCCCCACCCGACAAGCAATCAGCCCCAGCATTTT. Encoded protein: CASSPHPTSNQPQHF.

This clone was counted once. The CDR3 nucleotides read TGTGCCAGCAGTCAGAAGCAGGGTGATCACACTGAAGCTTTCTTT. Translated, it gives CASSQKQGDHTEAFF. The chain is built from TRBV6-5 and TRBJ1-1, with D perhaps TRBD1 (5 bases). The CDR3 is 15 amino acids. V lost 5 bases and J 3 bases, leaving 16 bases between the germline ends. CDR1 is MNHEY and CDR2 is SVGAGI in the germline V gene.

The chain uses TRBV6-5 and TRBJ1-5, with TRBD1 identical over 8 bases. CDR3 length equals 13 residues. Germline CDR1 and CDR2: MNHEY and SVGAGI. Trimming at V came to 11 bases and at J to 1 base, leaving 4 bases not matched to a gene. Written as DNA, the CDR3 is TGTGCCGGGCGGACAGGGAGCAATCAGCCCCAGCATTTT. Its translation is CAGRTGSNQPQHF.

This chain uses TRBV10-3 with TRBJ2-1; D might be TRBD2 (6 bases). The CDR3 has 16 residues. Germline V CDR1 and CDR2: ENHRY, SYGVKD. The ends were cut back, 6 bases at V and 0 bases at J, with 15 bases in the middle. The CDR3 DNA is TGTGCCATCAGCGGGGCGGGGTCGATCTCCTACAATGAGCAGTTCTTC. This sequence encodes CAISGAGSISYNEQFF.

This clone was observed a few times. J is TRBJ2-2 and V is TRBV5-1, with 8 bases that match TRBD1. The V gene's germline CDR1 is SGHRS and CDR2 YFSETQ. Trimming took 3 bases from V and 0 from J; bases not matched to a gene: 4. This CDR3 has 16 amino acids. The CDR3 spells CASSSTGATNTGELFF. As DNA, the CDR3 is TGCGCCAGCAGCTCGACAGGGGCCACGAACACCGGGGAGCTGTTTTTT.

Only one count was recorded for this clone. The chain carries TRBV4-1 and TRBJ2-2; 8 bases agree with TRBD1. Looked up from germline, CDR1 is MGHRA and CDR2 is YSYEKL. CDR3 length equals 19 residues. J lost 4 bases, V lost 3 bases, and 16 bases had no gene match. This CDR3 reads CASSQRDGQGAVGTGELFF. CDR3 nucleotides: TGCGCCAGCAGCCAGAGGGATGGACAGGGCGCCGTTGGCACCGGGGAGCTGTTTTTT.

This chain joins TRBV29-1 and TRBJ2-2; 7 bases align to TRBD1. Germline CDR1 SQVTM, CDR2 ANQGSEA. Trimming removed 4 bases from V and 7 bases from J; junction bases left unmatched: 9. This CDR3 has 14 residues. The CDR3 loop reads CSVVVGGSVGELFF. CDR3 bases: TGCAGCGTTGTGGTAGGGGGCTCTGTCGGGGAGCTGTTTTTT.

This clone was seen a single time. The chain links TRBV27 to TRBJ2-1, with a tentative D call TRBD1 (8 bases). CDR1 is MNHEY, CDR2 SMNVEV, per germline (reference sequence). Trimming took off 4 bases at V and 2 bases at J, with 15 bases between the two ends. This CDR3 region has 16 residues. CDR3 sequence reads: CASSSRTGRAYNEQFF. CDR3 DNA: TGTGCCAGCAGTTCCCGGACAGGGAGGGCCTACAATGAGCAGTTCTTC.

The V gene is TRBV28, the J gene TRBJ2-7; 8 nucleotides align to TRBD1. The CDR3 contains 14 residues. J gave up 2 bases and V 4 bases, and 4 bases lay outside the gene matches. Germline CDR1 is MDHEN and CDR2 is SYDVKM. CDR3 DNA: TGTGCCAGCAGTTCGGACAGGGTGGCCTACGAGCAGTACTTC. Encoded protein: CASSSDRVAYEQYF.

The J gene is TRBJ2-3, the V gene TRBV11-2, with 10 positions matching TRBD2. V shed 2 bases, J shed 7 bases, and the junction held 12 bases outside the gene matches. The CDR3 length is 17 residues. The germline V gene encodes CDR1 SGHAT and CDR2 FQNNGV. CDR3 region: CASSLSLTSGRRHTQYF. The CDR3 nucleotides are TGTGCCAGCAGCTTATCCCTGACTAGCGGGCGCAGGCATACGCAGTATTTT.

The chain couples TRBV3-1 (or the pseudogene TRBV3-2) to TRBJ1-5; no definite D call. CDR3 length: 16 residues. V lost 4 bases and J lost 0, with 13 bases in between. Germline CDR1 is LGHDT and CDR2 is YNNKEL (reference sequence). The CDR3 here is CASSRPDSSSNQPQHF. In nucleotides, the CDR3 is TGTGCCAGCAGCCGCCCCGACTCTTCTAGCAATCAGCCCCAGCATTTT.

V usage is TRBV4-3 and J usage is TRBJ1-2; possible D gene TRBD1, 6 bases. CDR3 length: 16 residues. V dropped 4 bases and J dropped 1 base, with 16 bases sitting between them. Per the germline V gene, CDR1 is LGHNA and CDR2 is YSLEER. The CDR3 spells CASSPQLGQLNYGYTF. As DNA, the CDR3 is TGCGCCAGCAGCCCCCAGCTCGGACAGCTTAACTATGGCTACACCTTC.

The DNA of the CDR3 is TGTGCCAGCAGTTTCCTCGGACTAGCGGGGCGTCGAGAGCAGTACTTC. Translated: CASSFLGLAGRREQYF. The V call is TRBV6-2 or TRBV6-3, the J call TRBJ2-7; 12 nucleotides line up with TRBD2. CDR1 and CDR2 from the germline V gene are MNHEY and SVGEGT. This CDR3 region has 16 residues. V lost 4 bases and J lost 7; bases outside the gene matches: 11.

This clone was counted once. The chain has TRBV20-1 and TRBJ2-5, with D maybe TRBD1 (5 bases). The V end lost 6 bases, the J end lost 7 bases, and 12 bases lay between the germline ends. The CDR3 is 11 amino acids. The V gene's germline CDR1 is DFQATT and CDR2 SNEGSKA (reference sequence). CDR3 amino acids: CSARQGGTQYF. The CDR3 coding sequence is TGCAGTGCCCGGCAGGGTGGGACCCAGTACTTC.

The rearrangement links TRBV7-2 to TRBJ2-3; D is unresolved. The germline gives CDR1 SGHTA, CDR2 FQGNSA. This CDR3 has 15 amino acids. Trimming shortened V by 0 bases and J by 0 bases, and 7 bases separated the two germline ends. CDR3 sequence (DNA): TGTGCCAGCAGCTTAGCGGCAGTTAGCACAGATACGCAGTATTTT. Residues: CASSLAAVSTDTQYF.

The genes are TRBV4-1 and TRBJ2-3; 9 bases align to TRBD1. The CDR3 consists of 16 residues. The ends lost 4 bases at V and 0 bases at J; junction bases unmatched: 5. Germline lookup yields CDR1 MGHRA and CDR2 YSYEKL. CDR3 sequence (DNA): TGCGCCAGCAGCCCAGACAGGGGGGAGAGCACAGATACGCAGTATTTT. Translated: CASSPDRGESTDTQYF.

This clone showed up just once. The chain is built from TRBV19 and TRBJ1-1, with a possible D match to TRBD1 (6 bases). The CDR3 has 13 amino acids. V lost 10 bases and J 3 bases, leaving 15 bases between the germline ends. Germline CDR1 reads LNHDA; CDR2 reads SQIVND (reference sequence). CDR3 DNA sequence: TGTGCCACCCAGGCAGGGGCTTACACTGAAGCTTTCTTT. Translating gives CATQAGAYTEAFF.

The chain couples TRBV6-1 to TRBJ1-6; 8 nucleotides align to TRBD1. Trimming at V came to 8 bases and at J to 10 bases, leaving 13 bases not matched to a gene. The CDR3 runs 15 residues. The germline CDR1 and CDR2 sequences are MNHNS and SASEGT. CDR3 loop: CASASQGGAGSPLHF. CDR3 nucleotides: TGTGCCAGCGCCTCACAGGGGGGCGCGGGGTCACCCCTCCACTTT.

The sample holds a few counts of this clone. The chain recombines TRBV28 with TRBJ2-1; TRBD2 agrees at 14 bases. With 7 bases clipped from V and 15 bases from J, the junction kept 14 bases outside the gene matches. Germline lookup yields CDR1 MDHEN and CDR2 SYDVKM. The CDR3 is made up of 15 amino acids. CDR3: CASTPGTSGRPDAFF. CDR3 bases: TGTGCCAGCACCCCGGGGACTAGCGGGAGACCCGACGCGTTCTTC.

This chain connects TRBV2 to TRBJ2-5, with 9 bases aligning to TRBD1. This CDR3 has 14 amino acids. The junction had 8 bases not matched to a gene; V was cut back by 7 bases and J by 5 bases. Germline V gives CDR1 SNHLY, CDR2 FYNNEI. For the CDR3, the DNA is TGTGCCAGCACCTGGGCGACAGGGGGGGAGACCCAGTACTTC. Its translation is CASTWATGGETQYF.

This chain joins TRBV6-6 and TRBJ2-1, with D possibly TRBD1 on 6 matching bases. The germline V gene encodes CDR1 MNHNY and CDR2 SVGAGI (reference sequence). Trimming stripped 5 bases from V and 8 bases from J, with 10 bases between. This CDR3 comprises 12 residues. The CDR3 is CASSTGYDEQFF. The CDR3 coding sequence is TGTGCCAGCAGTACAGGGTACGATGAGCAGTTCTTC.

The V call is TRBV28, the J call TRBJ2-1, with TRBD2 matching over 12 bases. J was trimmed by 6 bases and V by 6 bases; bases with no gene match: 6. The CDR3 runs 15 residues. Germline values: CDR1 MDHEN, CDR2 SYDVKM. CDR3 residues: CASRPRTSGANEQFF. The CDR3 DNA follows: TGTGCCAGCAGGCCGCGGACTAGCGGGGCCAATGAGCAGTTCTTC.

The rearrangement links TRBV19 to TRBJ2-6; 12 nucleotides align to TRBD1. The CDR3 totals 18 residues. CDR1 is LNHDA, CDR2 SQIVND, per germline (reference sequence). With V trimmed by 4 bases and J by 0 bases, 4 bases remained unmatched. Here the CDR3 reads CASSNRDRGLSGANVLTF. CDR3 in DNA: TGTGCCAGTAGTAACCGGGACAGGGGGCTCTCTGGGGCCAACGTCCTGACTTTC. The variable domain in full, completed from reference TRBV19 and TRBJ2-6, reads DGGITQSPKYLFRKEGQNVTLSCEQNLNHDAMYWYRQDPGQGLRLIYYSQIVNDFQKGDIAEGYSVSREKKESFPLTVTSAQKNPTAFYLCASSNRDRGLSGANVLTFGAGSRLTVL.

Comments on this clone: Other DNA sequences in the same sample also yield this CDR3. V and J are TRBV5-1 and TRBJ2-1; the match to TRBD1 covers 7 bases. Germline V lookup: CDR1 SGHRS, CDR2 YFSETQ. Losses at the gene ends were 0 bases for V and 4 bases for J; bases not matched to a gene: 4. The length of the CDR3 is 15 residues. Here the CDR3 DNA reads TGCGCCAGCAGCTTGGGGCAGGGGGTTTACAATGAGCAGTTCTTC. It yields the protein CASSLGQGVYNEQFF.

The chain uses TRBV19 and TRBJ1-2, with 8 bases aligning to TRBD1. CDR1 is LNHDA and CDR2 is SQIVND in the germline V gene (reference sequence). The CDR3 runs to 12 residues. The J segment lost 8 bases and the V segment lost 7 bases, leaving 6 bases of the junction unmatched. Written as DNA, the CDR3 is TGTGCCAGTACCTCGACAGGGGTCGGCTACACCTTC. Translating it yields CASTSTGVGYTF.